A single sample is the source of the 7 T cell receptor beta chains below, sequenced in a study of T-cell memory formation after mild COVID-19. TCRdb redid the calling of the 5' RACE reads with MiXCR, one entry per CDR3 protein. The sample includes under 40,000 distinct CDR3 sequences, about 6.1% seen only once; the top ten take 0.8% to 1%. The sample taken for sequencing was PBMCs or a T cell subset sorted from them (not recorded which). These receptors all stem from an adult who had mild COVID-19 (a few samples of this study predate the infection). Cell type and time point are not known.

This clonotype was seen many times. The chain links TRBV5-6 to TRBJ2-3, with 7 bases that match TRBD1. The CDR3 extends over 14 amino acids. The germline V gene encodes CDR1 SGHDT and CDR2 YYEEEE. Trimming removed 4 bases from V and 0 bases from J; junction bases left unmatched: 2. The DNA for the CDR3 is TGTGCCAGCAGCCCAGGGGGAAGCACAGATACGCAGTATTTT. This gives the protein CASSPGGSTDTQYF.

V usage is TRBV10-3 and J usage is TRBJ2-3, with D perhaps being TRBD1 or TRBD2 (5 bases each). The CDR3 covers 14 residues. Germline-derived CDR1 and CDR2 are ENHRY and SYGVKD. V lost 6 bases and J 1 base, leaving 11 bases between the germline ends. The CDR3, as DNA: TGTGCCATCAGACGGGACCTACGCACAGATACGCAGTATTTT. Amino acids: CAIRRDLRTDTQYF.

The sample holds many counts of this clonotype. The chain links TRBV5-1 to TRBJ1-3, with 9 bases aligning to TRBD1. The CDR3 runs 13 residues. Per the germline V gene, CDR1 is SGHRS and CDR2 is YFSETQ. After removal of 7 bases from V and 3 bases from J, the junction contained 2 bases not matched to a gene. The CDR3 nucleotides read TGCGCCAGCCGGACAGGGGATGGAAACACCATATATTTT. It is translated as CASRTGDGNTIYF.

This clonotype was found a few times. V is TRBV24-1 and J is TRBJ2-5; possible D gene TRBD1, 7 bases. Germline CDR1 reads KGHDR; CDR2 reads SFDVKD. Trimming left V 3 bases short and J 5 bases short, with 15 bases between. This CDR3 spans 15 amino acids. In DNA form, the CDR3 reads TGTGCCACCAGTGATGGATCACAGGGGAGGGAGACCCAGTACTTC. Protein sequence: CATSDGSQGRETQYF.

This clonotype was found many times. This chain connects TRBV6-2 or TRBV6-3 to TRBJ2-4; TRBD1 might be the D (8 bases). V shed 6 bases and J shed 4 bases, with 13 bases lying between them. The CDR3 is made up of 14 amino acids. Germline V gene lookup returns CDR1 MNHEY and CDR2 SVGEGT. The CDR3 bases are TGTGCCAGCAGAGACAGGGGAGGGAAAAACATTCAGTACTTC. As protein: CASRDRGGKNIQYF.

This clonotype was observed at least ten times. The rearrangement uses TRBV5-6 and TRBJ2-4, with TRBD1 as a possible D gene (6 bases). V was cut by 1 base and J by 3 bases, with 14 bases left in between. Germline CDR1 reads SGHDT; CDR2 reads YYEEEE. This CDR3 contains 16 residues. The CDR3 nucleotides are TGTGCCAGCAGCTTGAACAGGGTACGGGACAAAAACATTCAGTACTTC. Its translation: CASSLNRVRDKNIQYF.

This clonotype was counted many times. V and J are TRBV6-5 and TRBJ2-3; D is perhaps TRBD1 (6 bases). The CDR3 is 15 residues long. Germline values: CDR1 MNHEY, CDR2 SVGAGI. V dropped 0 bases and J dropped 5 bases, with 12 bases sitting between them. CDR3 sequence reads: CASSYSGQGGDTQYF. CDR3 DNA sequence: TGTGCCAGCAGTTACTCGGGACAAGGGGGAGATACGCAGTATTTT.